The T cell receptor beta chain under discussion was sequenced for a study of OX40 agonist ivuxolimab in advanced cancers. Method: immunoSEQ multiplex PCR; TCRdb's copy keeps in-frame clones and lacks some. The data hold 95,000 to 120,000 clones, with around 93% observed a single time. The CDR3 runs 15 residues. Germline CDR1 SGHRS, CDR2 YFSETQ. Germline trimming cut 5 bases from V and 2 bases from J; bases unmatched to any gene: 8. This sample comprised CD4+ or CD8+ T cells sorted from blood, obtained in a trial of the OX40 agonist ivuxolimab. J is TRBJ2-5 and V is TRBV5-1; 8 positions agree with TRBD2. This clonotype was sampled from an adult with an advanced solid tumor such as melanoma, head and neck, liver or kidney cancer. For the CDR3, the DNA is TGCGCCAGCAGACAGCGGGGGAGCAATCAAGAGACCCAGTACTTC. It specifies CASRQRGSNQETQYF. Full variable domain (missing parts from reference TRBV5-1 and TRBJ2-5): KAGVTQTPRYLIKTRGQQVTLSCSPISGHRSVSWYQQTPGQGLQFLFEYFSETQRNKGNFPGRFSGRQFSNSRSEMNVSTLELGDSALYLCASRQRGSNQETQYFGPGTRLLVL.